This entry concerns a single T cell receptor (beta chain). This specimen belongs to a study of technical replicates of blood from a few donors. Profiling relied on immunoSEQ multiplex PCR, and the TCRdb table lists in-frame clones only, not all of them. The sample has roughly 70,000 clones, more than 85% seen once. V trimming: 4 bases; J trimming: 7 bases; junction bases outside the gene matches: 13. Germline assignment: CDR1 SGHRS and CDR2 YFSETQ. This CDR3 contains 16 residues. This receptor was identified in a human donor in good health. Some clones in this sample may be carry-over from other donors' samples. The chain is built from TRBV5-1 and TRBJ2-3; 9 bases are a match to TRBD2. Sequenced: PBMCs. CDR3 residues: CASSQRGSGRSYTQYF. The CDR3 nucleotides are TGCGCCAGCAGCCAAAGAGGAAGCGGGAGGTCATATACGCAGTATTTT.